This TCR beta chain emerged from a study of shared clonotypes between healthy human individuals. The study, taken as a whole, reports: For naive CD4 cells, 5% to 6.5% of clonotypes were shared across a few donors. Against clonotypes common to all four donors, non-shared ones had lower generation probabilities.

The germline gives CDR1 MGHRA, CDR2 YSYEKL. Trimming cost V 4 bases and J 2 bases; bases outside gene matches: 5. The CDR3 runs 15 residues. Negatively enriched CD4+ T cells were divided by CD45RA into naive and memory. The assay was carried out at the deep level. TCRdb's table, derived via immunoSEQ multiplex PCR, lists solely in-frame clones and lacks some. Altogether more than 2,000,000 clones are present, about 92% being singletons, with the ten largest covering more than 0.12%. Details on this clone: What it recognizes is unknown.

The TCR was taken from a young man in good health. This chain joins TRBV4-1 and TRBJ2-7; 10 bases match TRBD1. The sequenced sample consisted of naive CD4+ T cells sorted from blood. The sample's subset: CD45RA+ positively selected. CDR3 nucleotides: TGCGCCAGCAGCCGCACTGGGACAGGGGCCTACGAGCAGTACTTC. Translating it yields CASSRTGTGAYEQYF.